Presented here are 25 T cell receptor beta chains from one specimen sequenced in a study of glioma-infiltrating T cells (dated by TCRdb to about 2016). Sequencer: Illumina MiSeq. TCR alpha and beta CDR3 regions were amplified with the iRepertoire nested amplicon-rescue multiplex PCR (arm-PCR) platform from RNA. The public reads were reanalyzed by TCRdb: fastp trimming at Q25, MiXCR alignment, in-frame beta chains only. Merged by CDR3 protein, the rows form single entries marked with the most common genes and DNA. Present in this sample are about 400,000 distinct CDR3 sequences, approximately 42% of which were seen just once. The ten top clones hold about 11% of the sample. The sample consisted of glioma tissue, nonneoplastic brain tissue, or PBMCs (not recorded which). The source is a human donor with low-grade glioma or glioblastoma, undergoing nonglioma brain surgery, or in good health (not recorded which).

The chain employs TRBV20-1 and TRBJ2-7; 9 bases match TRBD1. Germline-derived CDR1 and CDR2 are DFQATT and SNEGSKA (reference sequence). Trimming at V came to 3 bases and at J to 1 base, leaving 7 bases not matched to a gene. The CDR3 spans 15 residues. CDR3 sequence reads: CSASLGTGRSYEQYF. In nucleotides, the CDR3 is TGCAGTGCTAGCTTGGGGACAGGGCGGTCCTACGAGCAGTACTTC.

The chain uses TRBV12-3 or TRBV12-4 and TRBJ2-7; 12 bases align to TRBD2. The CDR3 sequence is 19 residues long. The J segment lost 0 bases and the V segment lost 0 bases, leaving 9 bases of the junction unmatched. CDR3 sequence (DNA): TGTGCCAGCAGTTTAGCGAGGAGGACTAGCGGGATCAACTCCTACGAGCAGTACTTC. As protein: CASSLARRTSGINSYEQYF.

The chain uses TRBV20-1 and TRBJ2-2; 9 positions agree with TRBD1. CDR3 length equals 14 residues. Trimming cost V 6 bases and J 4 bases; bases outside gene matches: 6. Germline V CDR1 and CDR2: DFQATT, SNEGSKA (reference sequence). The CDR3 region has the DNA TGCAGTGCGAGCGACAGGGGGACCACCGGGGAGCTGTTTTTT. Its translation: CSASDRGTTGELFF.

On this clonotype itself: At one boundary the junction diverges from the germline segment, which might be a read error. The V call is TRBV24-1, the J call TRBJ1-2, with 8 bases that match TRBD1. The CDR3 spans 14 residues. The germline V gene encodes CDR1 KGHDR and CDR2 SFDVKD. CDR3 protein: CATSPGQENYGYPF. The CDR3, as DNA: TGTGCCACCAGCCCGGGACAGGAGAACTATGGCTACCCCTTC.

In DNA form, the CDR3 reads TGTGCCACCAGCAGAGGTTCTAGAGGGAGGGCCACCTACAATGAGCAGTTCTTC. Its protein product is CATSRGSRGRATYNEQFF. This rearrangement joins TRBV15 to TRBJ2-1; 7 nucleotides agree with TRBD2. Germline V gene lookup returns CDR1 LNHNV and CDR2 YYDKDF (reference sequence). The CDR3 loop spans 18 amino acids. V lost 1 base to trimming and J lost 2 bases; unmatched junction nucleotides: 11.

The chain is built from TRBV7-9 and TRBJ2-3, with no clear D. V was cut by 1 base and J by 7 bases, with 9 bases left in between. The CDR3 runs to 13 residues. Per the germline V gene, CDR1 is SEHNR and CDR2 is FQNEAQ (reference sequence). In nucleotides, the CDR3 is TGTGCCAGCAGCTTAGAAATAGGTTATACGCAGTATTTT. It codes for CASSLEIGYTQYF.

J is TRBJ2-3 and V is TRBV5-1; D ambiguous. V was clipped by 3 bases and J by 2 bases, with 10 bases between them. Germline assignment: CDR1 SGHRS and CDR2 YFSETQ. The CDR3 totals 14 residues. The CDR3 nucleotides are TGCGCCAGCAGCTGGCCCGGCTCCACAGATACGCAGTATTTT. Its protein is CASSWPGSTDTQYF.

In its sample, this clonotype was seen a few times. No conserved phenylalanine or tryptophan is present at the end of the CDR3, so a read error is the likely explanation. The genes are TRBV6-2 or TRBV6-3 and TRBJ1-1; D is unclear. Germline V gene lookup returns CDR1 MNHEY and CDR2 SVGEGT. The V and J ends lost 7 bases and 0 bases respectively, with 18 bases between them. This CDR3 is 16 amino acids long. This CDR3 reads CASTLLVGPLNTEAFS. For the CDR3, the DNA is TGTGCCAGCACCCTCCTCGTAGGACCTCTGAACACTGAAGCTTTCTCT.

Details on this clonotype: An end of the junction does not agree with germline; a read error may underlie this. The rearrangement links TRBV14 to TRBJ1-2; a weak D match, TRBD1 (5 bases). Germline values: CDR1 SGHDN, CDR2 FVKESK. CDR3 size: 13 residues. CDR3 DNA: TGTGCCAGCAGCCAAGAGGCGGGGGAGGGCTACAACTTC. Translating it yields CASSQEAGEGYNF. The full variable domain, completed using reference TRBV14 and TRBJ1-2, is EAGVTQFPSHSVIEKGQTVTLRCDPISGHDNLYWYRRVMGKEIKFLLHFVKESKQDESGMPNNRFLAERTGGTYSTLKVQPAELEDSGVYFCASSQEAGEGYNFGSGTRLTVV.

With regard to this clonotype: This may be a read error, as it is one base from a much larger clone. The genes are TRBV6-1 and TRBJ1-5, with 10 bases fitting TRBD1. Germline CDR1 reads MNHNS; CDR2 reads SASEGT. The CDR3 loop spans 15 amino acids. CDR3 nucleotide sequence: TGTGCCGGCAGAGTACCGGGACAGGGGTACAAGCCCCAGCATTTT. The encoded protein is CAGRVPGQGYKPQHF.

This clonotype was observed many times. The gene calls are TRBV4-1 and TRBJ2-1; perhaps TRBD1 as D (6 bases). V lost 4 bases and J 5 bases, leaving 12 bases between the germline ends. The CDR3 contains 14 residues. Germline V lookup: CDR1 MGHRA, CDR2 YSYEKL. CDR3 region: CASSPYSGDNEQFF. Here the CDR3 DNA reads TGCGCCAGCAGCCCTTATTCAGGGGACAATGAGCAGTTCTTC.

About this clonotype itself: One end of the junction does not line up with germline, which may come from a read error. V usage is TRBV7-9 and J usage is TRBJ2-7, with no clear D. This CDR3 has 12 amino acids. Germline V lookup: CDR1 SEHNR, CDR2 FQNEAQ (reference sequence). CDR3 in DNA: TGTGCCAGCGGCTTAGGCCGTCTCGAGCAGTACTTC. Translated: CASGLGRLEQYF.

A remark on this clonotype: Possible read error: a much larger clone is one base away. The chain couples TRBV6-2 or TRBV6-3 to TRBJ1-1; no definite D call. Per the germline V gene, CDR1 is MNHEY and CDR2 is SVGEGT. This CDR3 comprises 16 residues. Here the CDR3 reads CASIYSTTDGITEAFF. CDR3 nucleotide sequence: TGTGCCAGCATTTACTCGACGACGGACGGAATCACTGAAGCTTTCTTT.

This clonotype occurred once. A much larger clone is a single base away; this may be a read error. V usage is TRBV28 and J usage is TRBJ1-1; D is uncertain. This CDR3 comprises 12 residues. The V gene's germline CDR1 is MDHEN and CDR2 SYDVKM. In nucleotides, the CDR3 is TGTGCCAGCAGCCGGGGAATCACTGAAGCTTCCTTT. Translated: CASSRGITEASF.

Details on this clonotype: This may be a read error: a much more frequent sequence differs by one nucleotide. The chain links TRBV15 to TRBJ1-1; D call uncertain. Per germline, CDR1 LNHNV and CDR2 YYDKDF (reference sequence). The V end lost 6 bases, the J end lost 3 bases, and 11 bases lay between the germline ends. The CDR3 consists of 13 residues. CDR3 amino acids: CATSPQEDTEAFF. The CDR3 nucleotides read TGTGCCACCAGTCCCCAGGAGGACACTGAAGCTTTCTTT.

The V and J genes are TRBV4-2 and TRBJ2-1; 11 bases are a match to TRBD2. This CDR3 contains 15 residues. CDR1 is LGHNA and CDR2 is YNFKEQ in the germline V gene. With V trimmed by 0 bases and J by 8 bases, 3 bases remained unmatched. This chain's CDR3 is CASSQELAGEDEQFF. The CDR3, as DNA: TGTGCCAGCAGCCAAGAACTAGCGGGAGAGGATGAGCAGTTCTTC.

This clonotype showed up just a few times. The chain couples TRBV4-1 to TRBJ1-1; tentative D call: TRBD1 (5 bases). This CDR3 contains 12 residues. V lost 1 base, J lost 10 bases, and 10 bases lay in between. CDR1 is MGHRA and CDR2 is YSYEKL in the germline V gene. CDR3 sequence reads: CASSQVTGPAFF. DNA for the CDR3: TGCGCCAGCAGCCAAGTAACAGGACCAGCTTTCTTT.

This chain links TRBV24-1 with TRBJ1-2, with a possible D match to TRBD1 (5 bases). V was pared by 5 bases and J by 2 bases, with 8 bases between. Germline CDR1 is KGHDR and CDR2 is SFDVKD. The CDR3 sequence is 13 residues long. In DNA, the CDR3 is TGTGCCACCAGTGTCAGGGCGAACTATGGCTACACCTTC. Its translation: CATSVRANYGYTF.

V and J are TRBV7-2 and TRBJ1-5, with 8 positions matching TRBD1. Germline CDR1 and CDR2: SGHTA and FQGNSA. The CDR3 totals 15 residues. The J segment lost 6 bases and the V segment lost 5 bases, leaving 9 bases of the junction unmatched. CDR3 nucleotide sequence: TGTGCCAGCAGCGTAGGACAGGGACACAGTCAGCCCCAGCATTTT. Translated, it gives CASSVGQGHSQPQHF.

J is TRBJ2-3 and V is TRBV10-3, with TRBD2 identical over 13 bases. From germline, CDR1 is ENHRY and CDR2 SYGVKD. The junction had 11 bases not matched to a gene; V was cut back by 2 bases and J by 12 bases. The CDR3 has 16 amino acids. The CDR3 spells CAISEGLAGAQILQYF. Written as DNA, the CDR3 is TGTGCCATCAGTGAGGGACTAGCGGGAGCACAGATACTCCAGTATTTT.

About this clonotype: In this CDR3 the conserved last residue, phenylalanine or tryptophan, is missing, so a read error is likely. The CDR3 DNA follows: TGTGCCAGCAGTTCGACAGGGGTTAACACTGAAGCTTTCTCT. Its protein product is CASSSTGVNTEAFS. The rearrangement links TRBV12-3 or TRBV12-4 to TRBJ1-1; 8 bases map to TRBD1. The trim removed 4 bases at V and 2 bases at J, leaving 3 bases unmatched. The CDR3 extends over 14 amino acids.

This clonotype was detected a few times. The gene calls are TRBV11-3 and TRBJ2-3; D is unclear. The CDR3 has 13 residues. The V end lost 4 bases, the J end lost 6 bases, and 11 bases lay between the germline ends. The germline CDR1 and CDR2 sequences are SGHNT and YENEEA. This CDR3 is CASSSGPQDTQYF. Written as DNA, the CDR3 is TGTGCCAGCAGCTCAGGACCCCAGGATACGCAGTATTTT.

This chain joins TRBV15 and TRBJ2-5; 7 bases align to TRBD2. V was pared by 4 bases and J by 7 bases, with 21 bases of the junction left unmatched. The V gene's germline CDR1 is LNHNV and CDR2 YYDKDF (reference sequence). This CDR3 spans 18 amino acids. DNA of the CDR3: TGTGCCACCAGCACACCTGAGATACTAGAGGGAGGGACGGGGACCCAGTACTTC. It is translated as CATSTPEILEGGTGTQYF. Full variable domain (rest looked up from reference TRBV15 and TRBJ2-5): DAMVIQNPRYQVTQFGKPVTLSCSQTLNHNVMYWYQQKSSQAPKLLFHYYDKDFNNEADTPDNFQSRRPNTSFCFLDIRSPGLGDTAMYLCATSTPEILEGGTGTQYFGPGTRLLVL.

The chain couples TRBV4-2 to TRBJ2-7; 12 nucleotides agree with TRBD1. CDR1 and CDR2 (germline): LGHNA, YNFKEQ. CDR3 length: 15 residues. J lost 7 bases, V lost 5 bases, and 9 bases had no gene match. The CDR3 DNA reads TGTGCCAGCAGCTCGCCGGGACAGGGGGCGAAAGAGCAGTACTTC. It is translated as CASSSPGQGAKEQYF.

CDR3 protein: CASSLPRTEFNEQFF. The DNA for the CDR3 is TGCGCCAGCAGCTTACCCCGGACAGAATTCAATGAGCAGTTCTTC. The rearrangement links TRBV5-1 to TRBJ2-1, with D possibly matching TRBD1 (6 bases). The CDR3 contains 15 residues. Germline-derived CDR1 and CDR2 are SGHRS and YFSETQ. The V gene lost 2 bases and the J gene lost 6 bases, with 15 bases spanning the gap.